This note documents a single T cell receptor (beta chain) sequence. Within its sample, this clonotype is medium-sized (0.01 to 0.1%). Its target antigen remains unknown. Qualities for individual bases were not recorded, and no much larger clone is one base off. Sequencing was carried out with an Illumina MiSeq. Through fastp at Q25 and MiXCR, TCRdb rebuilt clones from the public reads, retaining in-frame beta chains. Every entry covers one CDR3 protein and lists the most common genes and DNA from its rows. The sample table records 3,400 or so distinct CDR3 sequences; about 9.6% of these occur just once. In total, the top ten clones hold 5.5% to 7.5% of the sample. The CDR3 runs 15 residues from the cysteine to the phenylalanine. CDR3 DNA only is kept here, 45 bases in frame from base 1. Compared with germline, V lacks 5 bases and J lacks 5 bases; bases without a gene match: 12. From the germline V gene (reference sequence), CDR1 is DFQATT and CDR2 is SNEGSKA.

The sample is drawn from a study. The chain is assembled from TRBV20-1 and TRBJ2-1, with 7 middle bases fitting TRBD2. The TCR sequence derives from a human donor with rheumatoid arthritis. Sequencing was performed on CD4+ T cells from synovial fluid. The DNA sequence is as follows: TGCAGTGCTGCCCCGGGTTCTAGCGGAGACAATGAGCAGTTCTTC. Translated, this is CSAAPGSSGDNEQFF.